This T cell receptor (beta chain) originates from a study of cytomegalovirus exposure and HLA in healthy donors. Across the study: There were roughly 80 million unique TCRs (from HLA-typed donors) in an early data release. Whole-study findings and limits: Researchers catalogued about 150 TCR beta chains as cytomegalovirus-associated. Associated with HLA alleles at 0.05 false discovery rate in a later analysis were approximately 17,000 TCR beta sequences.

The PCR contained 60 Vbeta and 13 Jbeta primers. Only in-frame clones appear in the TCRdb table, and some are missing; sequencing was by immunoSEQ multiplex PCR. The table shows some 220,000 clones, with over 70% occurring only once. Regarding this clone: Its antigen is not known.

Germline V gene sequence: CDR1 LNHDA, CDR2 SQIVND (reference sequence). CDR3 length: 14 residues. Trimming removed 3 bases from V and 4 bases from J, with 10 bases in between. The J gene is TRBJ1-5, the V gene TRBV19; unclear D gene. This receptor was identified in a woman aged 55-70 years in good health and CMV-seropositive. The sample was PBMCs. The CDR3 DNA is TGTGCCAGTAGTATCCAGGATAATAATCAGCCCCAGCATTTT. It is translated as CASSIQDNNQPQHF. Based on the CDR3 plus reference TRBV19 and TRBJ1-5, the full variable domain is DGGITQSPKYLFRKEGQNVTLSCEQNLNHDAMYWYRQDPGQGLRLIYYSQIVNDFQKGDIAEGYSVSREKKESFPLTVTSAQKNPTAFYLCASSIQDNNQPQHFGDGTRLSIL.